This paragraph covers one T cell receptor (beta chain) sequence. The antigen remains unidentified. V dropped 6 bases and J dropped 7 bases, with 12 bases sitting between them. The germline V gene has CDR1 DFQATT and CDR2 SNEGSKA (reference sequence). This CDR3 has 11 residues. This sample was taken from a study of long-term antiretroviral therapy in people with HIV. United States facilities provided treatment to all participants with HIV. A v3.0 immunoSEQ assay was performed at survey level. The repertoire was sequenced with immunoSEQ multiplex PCR; TCRdb's copy has only in-frame clones and lacks some. The sample lists tens of thousands of clones; about nine tenths were seen once. Notes on the study in general: Repertoires looked antigen-experienced, with only a slight naive shift after ART. Absence of data on ART adherence, viral resistance or therapy changes was noted. Transplant-donor-level diversity was not reached after ART, though diversity increased.

Sequences were derived from unsorted PBMCs, sampled 0.2 years before starting antiretroviral therapy. V and J are TRBV20-1 and TRBJ1-2; perhaps TRBD1 as D (5 bases). The TCR originated in a young man with HIV. CDR3: CSARRQGGYTF. The CDR3 nucleotides are TGCAGTGCCCGACGCCAGGGTGGCTACACCTTC.